This T cell receptor beta chain came from a study of immune heterogeneity within non-small cell lung tumors. Multiplex PCR relied on 32 V and 13 J primers to amplify TCR beta CDR3. One entry per CDR3 protein, called by TCRdb with MiXCR from the multiplex PCR reads. There are approximately 4,600 distinct CDR3 sequences in the sample; around 35% occur only once, and more than 20% lies in the top ten. Overall study findings and caveats: Locally, T-cell clonality showed a moderate but significant correlation with tumor mutational burden measured at the same site (R about 0.34). Identical dominant CDR3 beta clonotypes were found recurring across a patient's tumor sites, along with site-unique high-frequency clones.

Bulk tumor genomic DNA (approximately 610 ng per sample) served as template. Biopsies, several per primary tumor and spaced far apart, were collected during surgery. Before undergoing curative surgery, patients had newly diagnosed non-small cell lung cancer that was untreated. Germline V gene lookup returns CDR1 SGHDN and CDR2 FVKESK. V shed 6 bases and J 9 bases; nucleotides not matched to a gene: 12. The CDR3 contains 15 residues. Note on this clonotype: What it recognizes is unknown.

The sequence derives from a woman in her fifties or sixties with non-small cell lung cancer. The J gene is TRBJ2-1, the V gene TRBV14; 9 bases align to TRBD1. The sequencing input was lung tumor tissue. The CDR3 DNA follows: TGTGCCAGCAGTTTTACGGGACAGGGTCTTGGTGAGCAGTTCTTC. This encodes CASSFTGQGLGEQFF.